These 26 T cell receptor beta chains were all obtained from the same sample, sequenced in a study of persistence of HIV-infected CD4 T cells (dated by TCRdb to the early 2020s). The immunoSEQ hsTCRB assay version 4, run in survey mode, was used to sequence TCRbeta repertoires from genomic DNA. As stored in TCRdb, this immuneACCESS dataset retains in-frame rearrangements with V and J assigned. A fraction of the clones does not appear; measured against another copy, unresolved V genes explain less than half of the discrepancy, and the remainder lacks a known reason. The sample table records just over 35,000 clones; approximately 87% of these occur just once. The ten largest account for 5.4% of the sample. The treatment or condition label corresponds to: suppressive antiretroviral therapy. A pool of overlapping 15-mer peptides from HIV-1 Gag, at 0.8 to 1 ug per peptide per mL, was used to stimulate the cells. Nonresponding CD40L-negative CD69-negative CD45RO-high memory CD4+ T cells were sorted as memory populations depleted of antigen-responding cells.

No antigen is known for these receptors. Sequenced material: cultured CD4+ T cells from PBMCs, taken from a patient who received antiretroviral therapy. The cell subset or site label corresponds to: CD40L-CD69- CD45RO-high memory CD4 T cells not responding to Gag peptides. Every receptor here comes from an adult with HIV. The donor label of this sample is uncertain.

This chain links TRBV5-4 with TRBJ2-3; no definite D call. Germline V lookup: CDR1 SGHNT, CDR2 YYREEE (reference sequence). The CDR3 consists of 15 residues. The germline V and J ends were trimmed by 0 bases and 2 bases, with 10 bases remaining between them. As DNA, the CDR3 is TGTGCCAGCAGCTTGGGGGCCCGACCCACAGATACGCAGTATTTT. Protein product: CASSLGARPTDTQYF.

The CDR3 DNA is TGTGCCGTAGAAAAAGGGACAGGGGGCGGCACTGAAGCTTTCTTT. It translates to CAVEKGTGGGTEAFF. The J gene is TRBJ1-1, the V gene TRBV10-3; TRBD1 aligns across 12 bases. The CDR3 is made up of 15 amino acids. Germline V gives CDR1 ENHRY, CDR2 SYGVKD. V lost 11 bases to trimming and J lost 4 bases; unmatched junction nucleotides: 11.

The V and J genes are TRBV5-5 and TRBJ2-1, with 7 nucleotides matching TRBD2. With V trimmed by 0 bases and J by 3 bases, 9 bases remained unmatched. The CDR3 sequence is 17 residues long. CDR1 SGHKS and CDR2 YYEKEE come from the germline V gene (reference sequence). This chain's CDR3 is CASSLAGKAGDYNEQFF. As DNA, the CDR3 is TGTGCCAGCAGCTTGGCCGGCAAGGCGGGGGACTACAATGAGCAGTTCTTC.

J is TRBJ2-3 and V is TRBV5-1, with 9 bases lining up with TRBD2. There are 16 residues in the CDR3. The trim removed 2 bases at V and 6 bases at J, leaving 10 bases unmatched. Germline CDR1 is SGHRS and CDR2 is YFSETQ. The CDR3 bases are TGCGCCAGCAGCTTCAGCGGGGGGCCCAATCGGGATACGCAGTATTTT. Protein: CASSFSGGPNRDTQYF.

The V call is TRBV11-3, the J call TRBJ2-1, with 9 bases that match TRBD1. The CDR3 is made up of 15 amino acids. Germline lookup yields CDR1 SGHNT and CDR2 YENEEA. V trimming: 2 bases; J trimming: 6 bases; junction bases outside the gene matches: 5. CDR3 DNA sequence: TGTGCCAGCAGCTTATTGGGGACAGGGCGCAATGAGCAGTTCTTC. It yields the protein CASSLLGTGRNEQFF.

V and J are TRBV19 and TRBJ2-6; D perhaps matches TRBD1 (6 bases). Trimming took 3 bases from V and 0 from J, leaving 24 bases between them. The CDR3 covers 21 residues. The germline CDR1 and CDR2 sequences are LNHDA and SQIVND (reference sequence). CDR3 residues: CASSIVLYRQAANSGANVLTF. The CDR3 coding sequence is TGTGCCAGTAGTATCGTGCTCTACCGACAGGCAGCCAACTCTGGGGCCAACGTCCTGACTTTC.

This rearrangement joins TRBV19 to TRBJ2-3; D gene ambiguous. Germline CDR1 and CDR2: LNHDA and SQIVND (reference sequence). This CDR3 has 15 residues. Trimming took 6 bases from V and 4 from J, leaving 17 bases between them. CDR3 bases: TGTGCCAGTAGCATGGGCCAGCCCGGAGCAGATACGCAGTATTTT. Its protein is CASSMGQPGADTQYF.

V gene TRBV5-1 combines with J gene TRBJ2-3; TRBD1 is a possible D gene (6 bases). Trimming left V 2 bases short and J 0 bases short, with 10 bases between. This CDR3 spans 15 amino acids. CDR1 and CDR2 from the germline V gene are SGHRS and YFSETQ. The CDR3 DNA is TGCGCCAGCAGCTTATCAGGGGACAGCACAGATACGCAGTATTTT. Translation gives CASSLSGDSTDTQYF.

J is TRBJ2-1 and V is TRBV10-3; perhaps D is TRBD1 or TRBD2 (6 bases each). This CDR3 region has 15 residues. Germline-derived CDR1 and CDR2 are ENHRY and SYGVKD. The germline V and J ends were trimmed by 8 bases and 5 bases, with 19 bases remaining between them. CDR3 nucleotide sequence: TGTGCCATCCAGGAGGGTCAGGGGACGGACAATGAGCAGTTCTTC. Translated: CAIQEGQGTDNEQFF.

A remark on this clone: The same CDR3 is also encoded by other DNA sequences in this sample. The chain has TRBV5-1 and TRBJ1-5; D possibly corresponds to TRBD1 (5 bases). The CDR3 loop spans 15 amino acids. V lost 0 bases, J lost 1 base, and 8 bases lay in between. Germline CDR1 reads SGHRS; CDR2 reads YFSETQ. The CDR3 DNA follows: TGCGCCAGCAGCTTGGATGGGGCGAGCAATCAGCCCCAGCATTTT. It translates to CASSLDGASNQPQHF.

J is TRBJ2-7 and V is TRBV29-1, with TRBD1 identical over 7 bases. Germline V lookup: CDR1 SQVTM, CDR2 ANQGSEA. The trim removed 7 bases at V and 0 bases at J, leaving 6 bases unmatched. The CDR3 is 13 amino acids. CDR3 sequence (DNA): TGCAGCGCCGTCAGGGGGAACTCCTACGAGCAGTACTTC. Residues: CSAVRGNSYEQYF.

The chain's CDR3 is CASSPRAGGITDTQYF. In DNA form, the CDR3 reads TGCGCCAGCAGCCCCCGAGCGGGGGGGATAACAGATACGCAGTATTTT. V and J are TRBV5-1 and TRBJ2-3, with 10 bases matching TRBD2. The V gene's germline CDR1 is SGHRS and CDR2 YFSETQ. The CDR3 loop spans 16 amino acids. Trimming cost V 4 bases and J 3 bases; bases outside gene matches: 8.

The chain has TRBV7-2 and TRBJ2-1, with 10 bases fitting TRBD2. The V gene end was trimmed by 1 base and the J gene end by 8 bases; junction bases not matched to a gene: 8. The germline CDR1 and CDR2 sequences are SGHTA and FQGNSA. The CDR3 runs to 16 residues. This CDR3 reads CASSLGSGGAAYEQFF. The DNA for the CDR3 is TGTGCCAGCAGCTTAGGCAGCGGGGGGGCGGCGTATGAGCAGTTCTTC.

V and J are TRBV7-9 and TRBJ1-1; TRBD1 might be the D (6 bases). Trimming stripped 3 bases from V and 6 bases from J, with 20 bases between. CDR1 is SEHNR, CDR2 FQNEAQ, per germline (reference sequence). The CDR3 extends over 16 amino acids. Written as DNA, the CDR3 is TGTGCCAGCAGCTTCCCTCTGAGGGGGTATGGATCTGAAGCTTTCTTT. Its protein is CASSFPLRGYGSEAFF.

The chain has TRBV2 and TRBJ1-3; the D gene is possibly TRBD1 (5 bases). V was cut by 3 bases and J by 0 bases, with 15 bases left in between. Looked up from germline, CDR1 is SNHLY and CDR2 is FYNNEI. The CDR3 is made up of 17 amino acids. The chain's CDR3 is CASSDGGPRDSGNTIYF. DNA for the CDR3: TGTGCCAGCAGTGACGGCGGGCCCAGGGACTCTGGAAACACCATATATTTT.

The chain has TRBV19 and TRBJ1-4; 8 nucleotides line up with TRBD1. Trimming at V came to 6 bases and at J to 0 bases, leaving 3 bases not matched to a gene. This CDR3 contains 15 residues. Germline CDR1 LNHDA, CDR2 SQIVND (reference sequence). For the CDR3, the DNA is TGTGCCAGTAGGGGACAGGATTCAACTAATGAAAAACTGTTTTTT. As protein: CASRGQDSTNEKLFF.

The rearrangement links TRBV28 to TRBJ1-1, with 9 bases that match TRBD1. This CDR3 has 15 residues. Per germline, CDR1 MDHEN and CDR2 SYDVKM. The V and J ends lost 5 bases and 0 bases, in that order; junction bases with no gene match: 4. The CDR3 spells CASSTRTGVNTEAFF. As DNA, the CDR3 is TGTGCCAGCAGTACTCGGACAGGGGTGAACACTGAAGCTTTCTTT. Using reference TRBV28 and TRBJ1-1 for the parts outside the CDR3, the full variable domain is DVKVTQSSRYLVKRTGEKVFLECVQDMDHENMFWYRQDPGLGLRLIYFSYDVKMKEKGDIPEGYSVSREKKERFSLILESASTNQTSMYLCASSTRTGVNTEAFFGQGTRLTVV.

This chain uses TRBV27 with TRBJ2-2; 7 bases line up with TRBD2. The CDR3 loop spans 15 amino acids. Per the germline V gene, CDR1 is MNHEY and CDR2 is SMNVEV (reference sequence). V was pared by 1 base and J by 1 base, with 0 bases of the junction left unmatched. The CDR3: CASSLWGGNTGELFF. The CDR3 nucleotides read TGTGCCAGCAGTTTATGGGGGGGGAACACCGGGGAGCTGTTTTTT.

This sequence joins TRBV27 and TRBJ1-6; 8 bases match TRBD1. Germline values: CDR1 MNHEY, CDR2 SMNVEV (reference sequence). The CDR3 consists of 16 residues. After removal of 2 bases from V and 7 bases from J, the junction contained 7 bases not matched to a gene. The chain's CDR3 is CASSLASTGVNSPLHF. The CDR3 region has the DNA TGTGCCAGCAGTTTAGCGTCGACAGGGGTCAATTCACCCCTCCACTTT.

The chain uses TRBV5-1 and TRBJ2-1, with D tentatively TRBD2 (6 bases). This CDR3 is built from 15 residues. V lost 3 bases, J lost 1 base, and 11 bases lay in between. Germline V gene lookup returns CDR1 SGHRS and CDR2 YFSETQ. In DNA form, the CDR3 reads TGCGCCAGCAGCTGGGAGGTCCGTTCCTACAATGAGCAGTTCTTC. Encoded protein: CASSWEVRSYNEQFF.

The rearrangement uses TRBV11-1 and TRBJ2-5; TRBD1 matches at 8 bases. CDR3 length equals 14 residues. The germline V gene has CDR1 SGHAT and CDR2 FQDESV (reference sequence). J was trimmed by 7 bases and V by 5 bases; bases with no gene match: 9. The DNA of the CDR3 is TGTGCCAGCAGCCGAGGACAGGGAATGAGGACCCAGTACTTC. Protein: CASSRGQGMRTQYF.

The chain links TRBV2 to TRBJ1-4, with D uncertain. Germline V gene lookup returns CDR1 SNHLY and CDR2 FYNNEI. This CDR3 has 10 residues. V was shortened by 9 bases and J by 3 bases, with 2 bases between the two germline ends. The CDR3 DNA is TGTGCCAGTCCTAATGAAAAACTGTTTTTT. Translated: CASPNEKLFF.

CDR3 in amino acids: CASSVLGRPVSSGANVLTF. The CDR3 DNA follows: TGTGCCAGTAGTGTACTGGGACGCCCGGTTAGCTCTGGGGCCAACGTCCTGACTTTC. This chain uses TRBV19 with TRBJ2-6; the D call may be TRBD1 or TRBD2 (5 bases each). Trimming took 5 bases from V and 0 from J, leaving 20 bases between them. Per the germline V gene, CDR1 is LNHDA and CDR2 is SQIVND (reference sequence). The CDR3 runs 19 residues.

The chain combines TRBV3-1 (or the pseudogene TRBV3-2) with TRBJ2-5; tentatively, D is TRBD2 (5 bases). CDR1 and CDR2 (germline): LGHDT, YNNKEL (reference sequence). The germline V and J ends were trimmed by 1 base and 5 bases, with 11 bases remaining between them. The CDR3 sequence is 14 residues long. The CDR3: CASSQGSGSETQYF. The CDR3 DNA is TGTGCCAGCAGCCAAGGGTCGGGGAGTGAGACCCAGTACTTC.

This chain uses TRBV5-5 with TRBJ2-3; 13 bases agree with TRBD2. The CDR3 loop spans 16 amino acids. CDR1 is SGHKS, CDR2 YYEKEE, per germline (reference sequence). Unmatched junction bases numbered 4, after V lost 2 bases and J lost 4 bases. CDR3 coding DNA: TGTGCCAGCAGCTTACTAGCGGGGGGGCCTGCAGATACGCAGTATTTT. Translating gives CASSLLAGGPADTQYF.

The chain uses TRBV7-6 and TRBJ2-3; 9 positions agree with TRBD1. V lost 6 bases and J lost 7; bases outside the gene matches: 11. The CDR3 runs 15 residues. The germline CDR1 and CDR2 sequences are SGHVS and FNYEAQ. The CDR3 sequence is CASSTGGYLGNTQYF. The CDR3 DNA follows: TGTGCCAGCAGTACAGGGGGCTACCTAGGGAATACGCAGTATTTT. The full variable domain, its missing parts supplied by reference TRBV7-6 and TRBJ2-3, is GAGVSQSPRYKVTKRGQDVALRCDPISGHVSLYWYRQALGQGPEFLTYFNYEAQQDKSGLPNDRFSAERPEGSISTLTIQRTEQRDSAMYRCASSTGGYLGNTQYFGPGTRLTVL.